This is a list of T cell receptor beta chains from one sample in a study of shared clonotypes between healthy human individuals. Here immunoSEQ multiplex PCR was the method, and the copy in TCRdb shows in-frame clones only, minus some. The sample includes under 2.5 million clones, 85% to 95% seen only once; the top ten take 0.37%. Sequencing input: naive CD4+ T cells from PBMCs. These TCRs come from a man aged 18 to 29 in good health. Some clones in this sample may be carry-over from other donors' samples. The CDR3 runs from the conserved cysteine through the conserved F or W. D genes are given only for firm matches. Not every row has a clone size; where given, it reads once, few, many or a size class.

>TRBJ2-3|TRBV7-3|TRBD1|15|-
TGTGCCAGCAGGCTACAGGGGTCGAGCACAGATACGCAGTATTTT
CASRLQGSSTDTQYF
>TRBJ1-6|TRBV4-3|-|15|-
TGCGCCAGCAGGATCACCCGTTCCCATAATTCACCCCTCCACTTT
CASRITRSHNSPLHF
>TRBJ2-3|TRBV9|-|12|-
TGTGCCAGCAGCGTAGGGGGGGATACGCAGTATTTT
CASSVGGDTQYF
>TRBJ1-4|TRBV9|-|15|-
TGTGCCAGCAGCGCCCAGGGACGAACTAATGAAAAACTGTTTTTT
CASSAQGRTNEKLFF
>TRBJ2-5|TRBV2|-|11|-
TGTGCCAGCACAGTCGAAGAGACCCAGTACTTC
CASTVEETQYF
>TRBJ1-5|TRBV25-1|-|14|-
TGTGCCAGCAGTGGGGGCCATTGGGAACAGCCCCAGCATTTT
CASSGGHWEQPQHF
>TRBJ2-5|TRBV7-3|-|13|-
TGTGCCAGCAGCTTAACGTTCGGTCAGACCCAGTACTTC
CASSLTFGQTQYF
>TRBJ1-6|TRBV30|TRBD1|14|-
TGTGCCTGGAGTACGCGGGACAGGAATTCACCCCTCCACTTT
CAWSTRDRNSPLHF
>TRBJ2-7|TRBV29-1|TRBD1|13|-
TGCAGCGTTCGCCGGGACAGGGTCGACGAGCAGTACTTC
CSVRRDRVDEQYF
>TRBJ2-3|TRBV21-1|-|16|-
TGTGCCAGCAGCAATGGGGAAACCTTGTCGAAAGATACGCAGTATTTT
CASSNGETLSKDTQYF
>TRBJ2-7|TRBV4-2|-|15|-
TGTGCCAGCAGCCAAGATCTAAGGGGGTCCTACGAGCAGTACTTC
CASSQDLRGSYEQYF
>TRBJ2-7|TRBV4-2|-|16|-
TGTGCCAGCAGCCAAGATCTTGGCGGGACCCCCTACGAGCAGTACTTC
CASSQDLGGTPYEQYF
>TRBJ2-7|TRBV11-2|TRBD1|15|-
TGTGCCAGCAGCGCACCCGGGACAGGGGACTACGAGCAGTACTTC
CASSAPGTGDYEQYF
>TRBJ2-1|TRBV28|-|15|-
TGTGCCAGCAGTTTAGTCTCCGGGCCCCACGAAGGGCAGTTCTTC
CASSLVSGPHEGQFF
>TRBJ1-2|TRBV28|-|13|-
TGTGCCAGCAGTTTGCCCAGGGGAGGTGGCTACACCTTC
CASSLPRGGGYTF
>TRBJ2-1|TRBV30|TRBD2|16|once
TGTGCCTGGAGTGTGAGCGGACTAGCGCGTAGCAATGAGCAGTTCTTC
CAWSVSGLARSNEQFF
>TRBJ2-2|TRBV18|-|16|-
TGTGCCAGCTCACCACCGTTGACCCAGGGGTCCGGGGAGCTGTTTTTT
CASSPPLTQGSGELFF
>TRBJ2-1|TRBV6-1|-|13|-
TGTGCCAGCAGAAGAACTCGCTACAATGAGCAGTTCTTC
CASRRTRYNEQFF
>TRBJ2-1|TRBV28|-|15|-
TGTGCCAGCAGCCCACAGGGAAGCGCGACGAATGAGCAGTTCTTC
CASSPQGSATNEQFF
>TRBJ1-4|TRBV2|-|15|-
TGTGCCAGCAAGTTACAGGGCCCCACTAATGAAAAACTGTTTTTT
CASKLQGPTNEKLFF
>TRBJ2-5|TRBV6-5|-|13|-
TGTGCCAGCAGTTATCCAGGGAGGGAGACCCAGTACTTC
CASSYPGRETQYF
>TRBJ2-2|TRBV29-1|TRBD1|14|-
TGCAGCGTTAGGGACAGGTTAAACACCGGGGAGCTGTTTTTT
CSVRDRLNTGELFF
>TRBJ1-4|TRBV6-1|TRBD1|16|-
TGTGCCAGCAGTGTTACGCCGGGACAGCCTAATGAAAAACTGTTTTTT
CASSVTPGQPNEKLFF
>TRBJ2-1|TRBV5-4|TRBD2|16|-
TGTGCCAGCAGCCCTCCATTTCAGCGGGATAACAATGAGCAGTTCTTC
CASSPPFQRDNNEQFF
>TRBJ1-2|TRBV9|-|16|-
TGTGCCAGCACCCGGGGGACGGGAACCCTTAACTATGGCTACACCTTC
CASTRGTGTLNYGYTF
>TRBJ1-5|TRBV5-5|-|13|-
TGTGCCAGCAGCCCTAGATCAGATCAGCCCCAGCATTTT
CASSPRSDQPQHF
>TRBJ2-7|TRBV28|-|14|-
TGTGCCAGCAGTTTCGGGGGATCCTCCTACGAGCAGTACTTC
CASSFGGSSYEQYF
>TRBJ2-7|TRBV29-1|-|12|once
TGCAGCGTTGATTACAGTACGGGCGAGCAGTACTTC
CSVDYSTGEQYF
>TRBJ2-3|TRBV15|-|11|-
TGTGCCACCAGCGGCTCAGATACGCAGTATTTT
CATSGSDTQYF
>TRBJ2-1|TRBV6-1|-|13|-
TGTGCCAGCATCCTAGACGGCTACAATGAGCAGTTCTTC
CASILDGYNEQFF
>TRBJ1-2|TRBV5-4|TRBD1|14|few
TGTGCCAGCAGCTTGGGGCAGGGGGCGTATGGCTACACCTTC
CASSLGQGAYGYTF
>TRBJ2-1|TRBV7-2|TRBD2|14|-
TGTGCCAGCAGCTTACAGCGGGATCTTAATGAGCAGTTCTTC
CASSLQRDLNEQFF
>TRBJ2-7|TRBV5-1|-|15|-
TGCGCCAGCAGCCCGATACTGGGGGCGGGCTACGAGCAGTACTTC
CASSPILGAGYEQYF
>TRBJ1-3|TRBV5-3|-|15|-
TGTGCCAGCAGCCTCGCTCGGGGATCTGGAAACACCATATATTTT
CASSLARGSGNTIYF
>TRBJ2-2|TRBV11-3|-|14|-
TGTGCCAGCAGCTTAGACACTAACACCGGGGAGCTGTTTTTT
CASSLDTNTGELFF
>TRBJ1-4|TRBV5-5|TRBD1|17|-
TGTGCCAGCAGCCAAGGTATAATCGGGACAGCCATAAAAGGACTGTTTTTT
CASSQGIIGTAIKGLFF
>TRBJ2-2|TRBV25-1|-|15|-
TGTGCCAGCAGTGAATCCATCGCGAACACCGGGGAGCTGTTTTTT
CASSESIANTGELFF
>TRBJ1-1|TRBV6-5|-|15|-
TGTGCCAGCAGTAGCCGGGACGGAGGGAACACTGAAGCTTTCTTT
CASSSRDGGNTEAFF
>TRBJ2-7|TRBV5-1|-|14|-
TGCGCCAGCAGCTTGGCGGGGTCCTCCTACGAGCAGTACTTC
CASSLAGSSYEQYF
>TRBJ2-7|TRBV10-1|-|11|-
TGCGCCAGCGGCATTCCGAACGAGCAGTACTTC
CASGIPNEQYF
>TRBJ2-1|TRBV6-5|-|13|-
TGTGCCAGCACCCCGCCCGAACGTGAGGAGCAGTTCTTC
CASTPPEREEQFF
>TRBJ2-7|TRBV11-2|-|15|-
TGTGCCAGCAGCAGCACTTGGACACCCTACTACGAGCAGTACTTC
CASSSTWTPYYEQYF
>TRBJ2-1|TRBV4-1|TRBD2|18|-
TGCGCCAGCAGCCAGGGACTAGCGGGAGACAAACCCTACAATGAGCAGTTCTTC
CASSQGLAGDKPYNEQFF
>TRBJ1-1|TRBV6-5|-|15|-
TGTGCCAGCAGTGTCTCAGAGAGTCGGAACGCTGAAGCTTTCTTT
CASSVSESRNAEAFF
>TRBJ2-1|TRBV5-1|-|14|-
TGCGCCAGCAGCGTGGCAGGGGGGAACAATGAGCAGTTCTTC
CASSVAGGNNEQFF
>TRBJ2-3|TRBV5-4|TRBD2|14|-
TGTGCCAGCAGCCCTAGCGGGAGTACAGATACGCAGTATTTT
CASSPSGSTDTQYF
>TRBJ2-5|TRBV11-3|TRBD1|14|-
TGTGCCAGCAGCTCAGGGACAGGGCAAGAGACCCAGTACTTC
CASSSGTGQETQYF
>TRBJ2-5|TRBV2|-|13|-
TGTGCCAGCAGTCGATACAGAGAAGAGACCCAGTACTTC
CASSRYREETQYF
>TRBJ2-7|TRBV27|-|17|-
TGTGCCAGCAGTCCAAATCGGGGCGGGGAGAGCTCCTACGAGCAGTACTTC
CASSPNRGGESSYEQYF
>TRBJ1-1|TRBV27|-|16|-
TGTGCCAGCAGTTTATCGTGGGTGACCCTGAACACTGAAGCTTTCTTT
CASSLSWVTLNTEAFF
>TRBJ1-1|TRBV7-6|TRBD1|11|-
TGTGCCAGCAGCTTACAGGGGGCGGCTTTCTTT
CASSLQGAAFF
>TRBJ2-7|TRBV5-1|-|13|-
TGCGCCAGCAGCTTGACGCAGGGTGCGGGGCAGTACTTC
CASSLTQGAGQYF
>TRBJ2-3|TRBV7-3|TRBD1|15|once
TGTGCCAGCAGCTTACGGGGACAGAGCACAGATACGCAGTATTTT
CASSLRGQSTDTQYF
>TRBJ2-3|TRBV14|TRBD2|17|few
TGTGCCAGCAGCCTACGACTAGCGGACCGTTCCACAGATACGCAGTATTTT
CASSLRLADRSTDTQYF
>TRBJ2-2|TRBV11-2|-|16|once
TGTGCCAGCAGCTTAGATGGGGTAGCTTACCCCGGGGAGCTGTTTTTT
CASSLDGVAYPGELFF
>TRBJ2-1|TRBV5-1|-|12|-
TGCGCCAGCAGCCTCAGAGACAATGAGCAGTTCTTC
CASSLRDNEQFF
>TRBJ2-5|TRBV6-4|-|13|-
TGTGCCAGCCGAAAGGGAGTACGGGAGACCCAGTACTTC
CASRKGVRETQYF
>TRBJ2-5|TRBV18|TRBD1|13|few
TGTGCCAGCTCACCGGGACAGAAAGAGACCCAGTACTTC
CASSPGQKETQYF
>TRBJ2-5|TRBV10-3|-|14|-
TGTGCCATCAGCCAATCAGGGGTTGTTGAGACCCAGTACTTC
CAISQSGVVETQYF